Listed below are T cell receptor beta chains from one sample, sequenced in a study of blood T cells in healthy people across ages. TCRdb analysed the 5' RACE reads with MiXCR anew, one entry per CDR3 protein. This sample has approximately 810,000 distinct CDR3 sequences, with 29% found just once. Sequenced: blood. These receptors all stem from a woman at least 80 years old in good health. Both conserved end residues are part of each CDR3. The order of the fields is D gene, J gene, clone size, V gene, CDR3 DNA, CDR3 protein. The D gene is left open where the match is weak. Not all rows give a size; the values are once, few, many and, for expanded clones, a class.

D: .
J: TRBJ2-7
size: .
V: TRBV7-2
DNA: TGTGCCAGCAGCCGGACTCTTGTTTCTGGCGAGCAGTACTTC
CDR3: CASSRTLVSGEQYF

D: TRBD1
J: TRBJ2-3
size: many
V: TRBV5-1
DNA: TGCGCCAGCAGCTTGGCGGGACAGGGGCCCCAAGATACGCAGTATTTT
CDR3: CASSLAGQGPQDTQYF

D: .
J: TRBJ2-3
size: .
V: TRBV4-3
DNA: TGCGCCAGCAGCCAAGGTCTGGGGCGGGATCTAAGCACAGATACGCAGTATTTT
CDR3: CASSQGLGRDLSTDTQYF

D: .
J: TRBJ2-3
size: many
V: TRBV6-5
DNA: TGTGCCAGCAGTTACTCACGCCATCCCACAGATACGCAGTATTTT
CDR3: CASSYSRHPTDTQYF

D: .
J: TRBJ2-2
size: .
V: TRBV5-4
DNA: TGTGCCAGCAGCTTGGCCGGGGGAGTGAACACCGGGGAGCTGTTTTTT
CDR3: CASSLAGGVNTGELFF

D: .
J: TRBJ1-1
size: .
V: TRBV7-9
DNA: TGTGCCAGCAGCGTATCCTGGAGTGGAGAAGCTTTCTTT
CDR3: CASSVSWSGEAFF

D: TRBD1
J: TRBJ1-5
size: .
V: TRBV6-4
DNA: TGTGCCAGCGGTTGGCAGGGGGGACGAGCCCAGCATTTT
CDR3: CASGWQGGRAQHF

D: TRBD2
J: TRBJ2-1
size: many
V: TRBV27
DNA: TGTGCCAGCAGTTTTCCCCCGACTAGCGGGGGGGCCAATGAGCAGTTCTTC
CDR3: CASSFPPTSGGANEQFF

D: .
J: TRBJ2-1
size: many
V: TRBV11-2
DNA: TGTGCCAGCAGCCAGGGCGTCTTACCCAACAATGAGCAGTTCTTC
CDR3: CASSQGVLPNNEQFF

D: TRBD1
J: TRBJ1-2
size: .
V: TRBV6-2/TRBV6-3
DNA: TGTGCCAGCAAAGATCCCCGGGACAGCAATGGCTACACCTTC
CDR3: CASKDPRDSNGYTF

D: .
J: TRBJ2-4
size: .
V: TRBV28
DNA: TGTGCCAGCAGTCCTACAGGCCTAGCCAAAAACACTCAGTACTTC
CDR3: CASSPTGLAKNTQYF

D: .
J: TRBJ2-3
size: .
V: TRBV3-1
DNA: TGTGCCAGCAGCCAGAAAGGAGCGGTCACAGATACGCAGTATTTT
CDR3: CASSQKGAVTDTQYF

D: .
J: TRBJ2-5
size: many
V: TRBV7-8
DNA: TGTGCCAGCAGCCCAAGCCTCCGTTTTGAGACCCAGTACTTC
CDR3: CASSPSLRFETQYF

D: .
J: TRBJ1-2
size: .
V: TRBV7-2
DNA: TGTGCCAGCAGCTTAAACCGGGAGGCTGGCTACACCTTC
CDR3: CASSLNREAGYTF

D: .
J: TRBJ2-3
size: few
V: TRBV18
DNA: TGTGCCAGCTCACCTAGTGCGGGACGGAGCACAGATACGCAGTATTTT
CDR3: CASSPSAGRSTDTQYF

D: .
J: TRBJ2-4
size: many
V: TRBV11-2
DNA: TGTGCCAGCAGCTTAATTCTGGACAGTAAAAACATTCAGTACTTC
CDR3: CASSLILDSKNIQYF

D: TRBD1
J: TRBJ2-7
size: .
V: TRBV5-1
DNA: TGCGCCTGCAGCTGCGGACAGGGATTGTACGAGCAGTACTTC
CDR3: CACSCGQGLYEQYF

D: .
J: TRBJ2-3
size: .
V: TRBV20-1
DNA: TGCAGTGCTACCTCTGCTCAGACAGCCGGTCTTATCTCCACAGATACGCAGTATTTT
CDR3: CSATSAQTAGLISTDTQYF

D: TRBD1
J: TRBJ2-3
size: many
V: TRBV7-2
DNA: TGTGCCAGCAGCTCACTTGGGACAGGCACAGATACGCAGTATTTT
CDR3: CASSSLGTGTDTQYF

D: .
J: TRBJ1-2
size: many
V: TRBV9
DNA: TGTGCCAGCAGCCCAGCGACGGGGAACTATGGCTACACCTTC
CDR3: CASSPATGNYGYTF

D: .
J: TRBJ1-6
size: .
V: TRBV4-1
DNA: TGCGCCAGCAGCCAAGATTCACGGGGAAGGGAGTCACCCCTCCACTTT
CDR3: CASSQDSRGRESPLHF

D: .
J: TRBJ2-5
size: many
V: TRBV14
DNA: TGTGCCAGCAGCCAAGTCGGCCCTGCGTACTTC
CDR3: CASSQVGPAYF

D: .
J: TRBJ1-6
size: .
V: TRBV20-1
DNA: TGCAGTGCTAGAGATCAGCGATCACCCCTCCACTTT
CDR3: CSARDQRSPLHF

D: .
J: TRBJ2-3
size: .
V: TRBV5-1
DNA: TGCGCCAGCAGCTTATGGGGGGACACCCGCACAGATACGCAGTATTTT
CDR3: CASSLWGDTRTDTQYF

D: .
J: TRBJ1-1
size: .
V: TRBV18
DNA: TGTGCCAGCTCACCGGCGAGCAGGCCGGGGGGAGGTGAAGCTTTCTTT
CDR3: CASSPASRPGGGEAFF

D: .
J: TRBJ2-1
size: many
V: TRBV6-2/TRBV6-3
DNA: TGTGCCAGCAGTCCCTATGGTCTTTCCGAATATGAGCAGTTCTTC
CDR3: CASSPYGLSEYEQFF

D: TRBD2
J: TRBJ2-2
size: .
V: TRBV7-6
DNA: TGTGCCAGCAGCCGATTCGGTTTGACTAGCGGGGGAACCGGGGAGCTGTTTTTT
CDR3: CASSRFGLTSGGTGELFF

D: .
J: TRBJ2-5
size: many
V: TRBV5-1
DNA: TGCGCCAGCAGCTTGGGTGGTAGCCCTACCCAAGAGACCCAGTACTTC
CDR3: CASSLGGSPTQETQYF

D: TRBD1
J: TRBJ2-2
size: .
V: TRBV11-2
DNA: TGTGCCAGCAGCCCTTGGACAGGTCTCCGGGCCGGGGAGCTGTTGTTT
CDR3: CASSPWTGLRAGELLF

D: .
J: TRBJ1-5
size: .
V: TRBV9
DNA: TGTGCCAGCAGCGTAGGGTTGTCGGTCAATCAGCCCCAGCATTTT
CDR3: CASSVGLSVNQPQHF

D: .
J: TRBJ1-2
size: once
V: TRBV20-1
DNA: TGCAGTGCTAGAGATCCGGGTTTTTACGGCTACACCTTC
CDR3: CSARDPGFYGYTF

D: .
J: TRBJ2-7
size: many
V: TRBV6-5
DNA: TGTGCCAGCAGATCCAGACTCGAACTGCACGAGCAGTACTTC
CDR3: CASRSRLELHEQYF

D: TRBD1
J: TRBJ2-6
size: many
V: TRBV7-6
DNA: TGTGCCAGCAGTTCCGGGACAGTTTACTCTGGGGCCAACGTCCTGACTTTC
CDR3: CASSSGTVYSGANVLTF

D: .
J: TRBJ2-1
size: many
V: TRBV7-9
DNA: TGTGCCAGCAGCGTAACAGTAAACTCCTACAATGAGCAGTTCTTC
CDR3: CASSVTVNSYNEQFF

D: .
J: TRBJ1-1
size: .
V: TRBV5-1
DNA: TGCGCCAGCAGCTTGGGACGAACGGGAACTGAAGCTTTCTTT
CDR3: CASSLGRTGTEAFF

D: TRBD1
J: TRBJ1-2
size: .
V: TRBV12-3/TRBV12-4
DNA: TGTGCCAGCAGCCCGCAGGGGGCGCATGGCTACACCTTC
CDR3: CASSPQGAHGYTF

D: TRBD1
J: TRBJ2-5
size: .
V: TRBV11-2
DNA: TGTGCCAGCAGCCGCCGGGACAGGAGGGAGGAGACCCAGTACTTC
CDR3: CASSRRDRREETQYF